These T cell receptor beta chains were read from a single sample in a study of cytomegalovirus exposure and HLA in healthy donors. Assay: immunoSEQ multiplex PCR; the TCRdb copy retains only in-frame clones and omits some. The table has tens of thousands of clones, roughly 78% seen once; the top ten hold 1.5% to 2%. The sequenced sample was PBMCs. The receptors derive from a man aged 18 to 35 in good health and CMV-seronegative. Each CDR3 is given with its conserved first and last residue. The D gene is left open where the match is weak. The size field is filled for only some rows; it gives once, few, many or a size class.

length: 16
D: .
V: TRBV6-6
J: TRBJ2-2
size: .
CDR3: CAIFGELASNTGELFF
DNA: TGTGCCATTTTCGGGGAACTAGCTAGTAACACCGGGGAGCTGTTTTTT

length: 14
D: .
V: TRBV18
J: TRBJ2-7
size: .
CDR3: CASSPSQTDYEQYF
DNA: TGTGCCAGCTCACCATCTCAAACAGACTACGAGCAGTACTTC

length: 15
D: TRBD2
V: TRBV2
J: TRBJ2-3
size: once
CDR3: CASKRLAGVTDTQYF
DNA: TGTGCCAGTAAAAGACTAGCGGGGGTCACAGATACGCAGTATTTT

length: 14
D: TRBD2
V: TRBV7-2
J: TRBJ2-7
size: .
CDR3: CASTESGGPYEQYF
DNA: TGTGCCAGCACAGAAAGCGGGGGACCCTACGAGCAGTACTTC

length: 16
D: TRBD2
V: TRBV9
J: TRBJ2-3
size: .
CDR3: CASSVVPGGNTDTQYF
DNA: TGTGCCAGCAGCGTAGTACCGGGGGGGAACACAGATACGCAGTATTTT

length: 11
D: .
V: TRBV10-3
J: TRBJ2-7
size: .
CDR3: CAISDSYEQYF
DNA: TGTGCCATCAGCGACAGCTACGAGCAGTACTTC

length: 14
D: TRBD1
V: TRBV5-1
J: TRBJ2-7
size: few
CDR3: CASSSGQGAYEQYF
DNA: TGCGCCAGCAGCTCGGGACAGGGGGCCTACGAGCAGTACTTC

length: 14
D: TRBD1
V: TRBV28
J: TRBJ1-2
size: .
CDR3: CASSGGQRIYGYTF
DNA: TGTGCCAGCAGTGGGGGACAGCGAATCTATGGCTACACCTTC

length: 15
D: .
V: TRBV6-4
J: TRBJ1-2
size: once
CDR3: CASSDEGHANYGYTF
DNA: TGTGCCAGCAGTGACGAGGGACACGCTAACTATGGCTACACCTTC

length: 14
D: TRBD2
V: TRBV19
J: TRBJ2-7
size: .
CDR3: CASSLLAGVYEQYF
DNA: TGTGCCAGTAGTTTACTAGCGGGAGTATACGAGCAGTACTTC

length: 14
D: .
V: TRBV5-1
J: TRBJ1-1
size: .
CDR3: CASSPSFPGTEAFF
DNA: TGCGCCAGCAGCCCGAGTTTCCCCGGCACTGAAGCTTTCTTT

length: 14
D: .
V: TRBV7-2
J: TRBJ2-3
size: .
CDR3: CASSYRDRTDTQYF
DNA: TGTGCCAGCAGCTACAGGGATAGGACAGATACGCAGTATTTT

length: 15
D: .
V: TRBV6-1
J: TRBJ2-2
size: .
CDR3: CASSESLGAGGELFF
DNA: TGTGCCAGCAGTGAATCATTAGGGGCAGGCGGGGAGCTGTTTTTT

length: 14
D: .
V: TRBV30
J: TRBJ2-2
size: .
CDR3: CAWSVQGNTGELFF
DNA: TGTGCCTGGAGTGTACAGGGTAACACCGGGGAGCTGTTTTTT

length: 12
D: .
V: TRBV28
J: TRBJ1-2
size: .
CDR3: CASSLGGGGYTF
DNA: TGTGCCAGCAGTTTGGGTGGGGGGGGCTACACCTTC

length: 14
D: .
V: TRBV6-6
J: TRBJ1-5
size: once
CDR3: CASSSDSWGQPQHF
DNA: TGTGCCAGCAGTTCCGACAGTTGGGGTCAGCCCCAGCATTTT

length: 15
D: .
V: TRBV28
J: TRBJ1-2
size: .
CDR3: CASSLTGSGFNGYTF
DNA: TGTGCCAGCAGTTTAACGGGGAGCGGGTTTAATGGCTACACCTTC

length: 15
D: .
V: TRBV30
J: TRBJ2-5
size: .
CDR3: CAWSVGDTPRETQYF
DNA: TGTGCCTGGAGTGTAGGGGATACCCCCCGTGAGACCCAGTACTTC

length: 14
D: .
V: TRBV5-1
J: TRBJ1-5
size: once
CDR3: CASSLDSNNQPQHF
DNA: TGCGCCAGCAGCCTAGACAGCAACAATCAGCCCCAGCATTTT

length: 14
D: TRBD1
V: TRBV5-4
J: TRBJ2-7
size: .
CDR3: CASSLGQGAEEQYF
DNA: TGTGCCAGCAGCTTGGGTCAGGGGGCGGAGGAGCAGTACTTC

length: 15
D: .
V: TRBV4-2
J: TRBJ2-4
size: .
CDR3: CASSQDEGGKNIQYF
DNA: TGTGCCAGCAGCCAAGATGAGGGAGGAAAAAACATTCAGTACTTC

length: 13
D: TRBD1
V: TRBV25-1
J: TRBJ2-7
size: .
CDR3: CASSRTGVYEQYF
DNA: TGTGCCAGCAGCCGTACAGGGGTGTACGAGCAGTACTTC

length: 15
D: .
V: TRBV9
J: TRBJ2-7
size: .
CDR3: CASSVGAEVNYEQYF
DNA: TGTGCCAGCAGCGTAGGGGCAGAAGTAAACTACGAGCAGTACTTC

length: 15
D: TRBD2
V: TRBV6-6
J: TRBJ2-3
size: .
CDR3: CASSLAGPSTDTQYF
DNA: TGTGCCAGCAGCCTAGCGGGACCTAGCACAGATACGCAGTATTTT

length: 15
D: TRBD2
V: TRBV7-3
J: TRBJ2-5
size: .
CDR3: CASSLNPGRGETQYF
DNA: TGTGCCAGCAGCTTAAATCCGGGGAGGGGAGAGACCCAGTACTTC

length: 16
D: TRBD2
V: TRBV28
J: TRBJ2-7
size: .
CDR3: CASSSPAGGLTGEQYF
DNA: TGTGCCAGCAGTTCTCCTGCGGGGGGACTTACCGGCGAGCAGTACTTC

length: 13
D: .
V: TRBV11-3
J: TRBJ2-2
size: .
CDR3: CASAGPNTGELFF
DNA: TGTGCCAGCGCGGGCCCGAACACCGGGGAACTGTTTTTT

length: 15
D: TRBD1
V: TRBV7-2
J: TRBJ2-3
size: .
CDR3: CASSHEQGALDTQYF
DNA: TGTGCCAGCAGCCATGAACAGGGGGCGCTTGATACGCAGTATTTT

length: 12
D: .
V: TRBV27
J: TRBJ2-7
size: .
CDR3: CASYTSSYEQYF
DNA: TGTGCCAGCTACACTAGCTCCTACGAGCAGTACTTC

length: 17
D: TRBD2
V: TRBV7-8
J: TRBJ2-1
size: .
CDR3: CVSSLYPSGNSYNEQFF
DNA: TGTGTCAGCAGCTTATACCCTAGCGGGAATTCCTACAATGAGCAGTTCTTC

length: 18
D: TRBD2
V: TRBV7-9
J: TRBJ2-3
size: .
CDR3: CASSSHPGLAGDTDTQYF
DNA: TGTGCCAGCAGCTCGCATCCGGGACTAGCGGGGGACACAGATACGCAGTATTTT

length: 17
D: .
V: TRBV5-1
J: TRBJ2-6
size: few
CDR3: CASSVRGLVAGANVLTF
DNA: TGCGCCAGCAGCGTAAGGGGCTTGGTGGCTGGGGCCAACGTCCTGACTTTC

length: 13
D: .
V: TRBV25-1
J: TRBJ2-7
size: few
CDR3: CASSESGRYEQYF
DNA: TGTGCCAGCAGTGAATCTGGCCGTTACGAGCAGTACTTC

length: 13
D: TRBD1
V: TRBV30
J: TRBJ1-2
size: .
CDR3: CAWSPAGGYGYTF
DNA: TGTGCCTGGAGTCCGGCAGGGGGGTATGGCTACACCTTC

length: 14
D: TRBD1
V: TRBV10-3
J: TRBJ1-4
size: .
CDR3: CAIRAGTAGEKLFF
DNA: TGTGCCATCAGGGCCGGGACAGCAGGCGAAAAACTGTTTTTT

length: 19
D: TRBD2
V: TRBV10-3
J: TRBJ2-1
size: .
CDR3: CAITDDGTKAGVSYNEQFF
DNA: TGTGCCATCACGGATGACGGGACCAAAGCGGGGGTATCCTACAATGAGCAGTTCTTC

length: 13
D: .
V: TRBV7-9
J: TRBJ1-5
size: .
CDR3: CASSDRMDQPQHF
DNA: TGTGCCAGCAGCGATAGAATGGATCAGCCCCAGCATTTT

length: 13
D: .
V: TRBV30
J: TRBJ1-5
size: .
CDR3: CAWSSTGNQPQHF
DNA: TGTGCCTGGAGTTCAACGGGGAATCAGCCCCAGCATTTT

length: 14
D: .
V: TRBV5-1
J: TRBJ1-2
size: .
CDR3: CASSPDGTNYGYTF
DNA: TGCGCCAGCAGCCCGGACGGGACTAACTATGGCTACACCTTC

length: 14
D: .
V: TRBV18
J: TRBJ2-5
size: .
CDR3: CASSLGLVQETQYF
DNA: TGTGCCAGCTCACTGGGACTCGTACAAGAGACCCAGTACTTC